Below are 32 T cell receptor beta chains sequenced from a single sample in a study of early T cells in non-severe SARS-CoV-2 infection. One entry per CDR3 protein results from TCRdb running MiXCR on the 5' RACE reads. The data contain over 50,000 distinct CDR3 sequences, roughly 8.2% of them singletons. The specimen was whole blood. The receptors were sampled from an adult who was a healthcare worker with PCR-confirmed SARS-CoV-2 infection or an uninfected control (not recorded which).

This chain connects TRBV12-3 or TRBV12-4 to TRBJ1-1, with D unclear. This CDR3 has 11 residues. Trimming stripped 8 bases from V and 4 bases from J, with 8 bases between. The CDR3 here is CASGEGTEAFF. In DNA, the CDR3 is TGTGCCAGCGGTGAGGGCACTGAAGCTTTCTTT.

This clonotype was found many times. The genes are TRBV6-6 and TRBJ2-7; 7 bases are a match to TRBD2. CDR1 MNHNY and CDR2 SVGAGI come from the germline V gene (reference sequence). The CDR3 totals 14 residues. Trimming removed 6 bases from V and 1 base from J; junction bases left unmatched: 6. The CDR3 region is CASRLTSDSYEQYF. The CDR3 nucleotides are TGTGCCAGCAGACTCACTAGCGATTCCTACGAGCAGTACTTC.

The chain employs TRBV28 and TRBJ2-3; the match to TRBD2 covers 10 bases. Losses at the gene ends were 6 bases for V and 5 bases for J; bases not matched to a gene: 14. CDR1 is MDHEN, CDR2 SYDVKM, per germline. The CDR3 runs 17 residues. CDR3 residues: CASSPIALAGEVDTQYF. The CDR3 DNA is TGTGCCAGCAGCCCCATAGCCCTAGCGGGAGAGGTAGATACGCAGTATTTT.

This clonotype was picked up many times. The CDR3 DNA is TGCGCCAGCAGAAACAGAGAGGGGAGCGGGTCACCCCTCCACTTT. Translated: CASRNREGSGSPLHF. This chain joins TRBV4-1 and TRBJ1-6; a possible D gene is TRBD1 (5 bases). Germline assignment: CDR1 MGHRA and CDR2 YSYEKL. The ends were cut back, 6 bases at V and 10 bases at J, with 19 bases in the middle. The CDR3 is 15 residues long.

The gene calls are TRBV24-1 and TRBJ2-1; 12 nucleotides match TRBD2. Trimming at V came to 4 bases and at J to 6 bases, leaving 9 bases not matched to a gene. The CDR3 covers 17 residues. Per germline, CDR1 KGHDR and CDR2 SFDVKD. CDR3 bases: TGTGCCACCAGTGACTCGACACTAGCGGGGGGCTCCAATGAGCAGTTCTTC. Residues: CATSDSTLAGGSNEQFF.

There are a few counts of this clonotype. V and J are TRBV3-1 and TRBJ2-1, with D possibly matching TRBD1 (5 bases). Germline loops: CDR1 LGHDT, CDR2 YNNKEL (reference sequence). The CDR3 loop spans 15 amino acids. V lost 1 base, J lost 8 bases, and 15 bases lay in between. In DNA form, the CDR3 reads TGTGCCAGCAGCCAAGTCGCCCAGGGCAGCTATGAGCAGTTCTTC. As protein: CASSQVAQGSYEQFF.

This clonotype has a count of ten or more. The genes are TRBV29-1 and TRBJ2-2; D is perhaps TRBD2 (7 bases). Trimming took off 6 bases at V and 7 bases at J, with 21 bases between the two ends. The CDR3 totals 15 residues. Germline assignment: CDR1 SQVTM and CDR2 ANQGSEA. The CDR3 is CSVSPTRGAGGELFF. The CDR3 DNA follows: TGCAGCGTCTCCCCCACACGGGGGGCTGGCGGGGAGCTGTTTTTT.

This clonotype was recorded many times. The DNA for the CDR3 is TGCAGCGCGAGACTAGCGGGAGGTCAAGATACGCAGTATTTT. Translation gives CSARLAGGQDTQYF. The J gene is TRBJ2-3, the V gene TRBV20-1, with 13 bases that match TRBD2. The germline V gene has CDR1 DFQATT and CDR2 SNEGSKA (reference sequence). This CDR3 is built from 14 residues.

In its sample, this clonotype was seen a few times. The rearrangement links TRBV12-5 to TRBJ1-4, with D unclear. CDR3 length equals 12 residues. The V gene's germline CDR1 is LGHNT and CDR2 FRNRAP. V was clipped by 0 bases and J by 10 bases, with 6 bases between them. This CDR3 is CASGLVGRKLFF. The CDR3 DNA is TGTGCTAGTGGTTTGGTAGGAAGAAAACTGTTTTTT. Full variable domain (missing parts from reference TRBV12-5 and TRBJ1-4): DARVTQTPRHKVTEMGQEVTMRCQPILGHNTVFWYRQTMMQGLELLAYFRNRAPLDDSGMPKDRFSAEMPDATLATLKIQPSEPRDSAVYFCASGLVGRKLFFGSGTQLSVL.

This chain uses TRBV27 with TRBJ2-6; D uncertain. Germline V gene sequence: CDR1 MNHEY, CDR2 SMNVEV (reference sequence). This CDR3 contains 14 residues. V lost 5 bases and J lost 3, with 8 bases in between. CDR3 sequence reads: CASSPSFGANVLTF. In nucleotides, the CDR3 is TGTGCCAGCAGTCCCTCTTTTGGGGCCAACGTCCTGACTTTC. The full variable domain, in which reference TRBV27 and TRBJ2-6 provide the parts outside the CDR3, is EAQVTQNPRYLITVTGKKLTVTCSQNMNHEYMSWYRQDPGLGLRQIYYSMNVEVTDKGDVPEGYKVSRKEKRNFPLILESPSPNQTSLYFCASSPSFGANVLTFGAGSRLTVL.

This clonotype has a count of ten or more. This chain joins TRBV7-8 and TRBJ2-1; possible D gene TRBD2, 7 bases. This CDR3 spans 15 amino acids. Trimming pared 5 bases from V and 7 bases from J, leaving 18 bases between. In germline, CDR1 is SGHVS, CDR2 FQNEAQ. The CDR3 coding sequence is TGTGCCAGCAGCCCGAGGGGGGGCAATCCAAATGAGCAGTTCTTC. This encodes CASSPRGGNPNEQFF.

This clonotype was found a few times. CDR3 DNA: TGCGCCAGCAGCGTAGACAGGGGAGCGTACAAAAACATTCAGTACTTC. This codes for CASSVDRGAYKNIQYF. J is TRBJ2-4 and V is TRBV5-1; TRBD1 agrees at 8 bases. The junction had 9 bases not matched to a gene; V was cut back by 4 bases and J by 3 bases. From germline, CDR1 is SGHRS and CDR2 YFSETQ. The CDR3 has 16 residues. Using reference TRBV5-1 and TRBJ2-4 for the parts outside the CDR3, the full variable domain is KAGVTQTPRYLIKTRGQQVTLSCSPISGHRSVSWYQQTPGQGLQFLFEYFSETQRNKGNFPGRFSGRQFSNSRSEMNVSTLELGDSALYLCASSVDRGAYKNIQYFGAGTRLSVL.

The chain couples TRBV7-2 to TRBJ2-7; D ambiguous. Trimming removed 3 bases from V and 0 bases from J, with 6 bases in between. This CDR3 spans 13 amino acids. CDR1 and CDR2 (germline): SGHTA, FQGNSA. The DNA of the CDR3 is TGTGCCAGCAGCTTGACTTCCTCCTACGAGCAGTACTTC. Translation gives CASSLTSSYEQYF.

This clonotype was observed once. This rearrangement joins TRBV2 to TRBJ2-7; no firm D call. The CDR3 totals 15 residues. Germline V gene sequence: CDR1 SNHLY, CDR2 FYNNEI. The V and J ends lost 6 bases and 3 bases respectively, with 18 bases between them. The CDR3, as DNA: TGTGCCAGCAGGACACATGGGTTAGAAGACTACGAGCAGTACTTC. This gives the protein CASRTHGLEDYEQYF.

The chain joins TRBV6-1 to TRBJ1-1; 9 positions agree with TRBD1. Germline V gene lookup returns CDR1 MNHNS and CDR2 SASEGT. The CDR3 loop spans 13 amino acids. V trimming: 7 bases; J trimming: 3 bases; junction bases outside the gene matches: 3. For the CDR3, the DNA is TGTGCCAGCACCTGGACAGGGGACACTGAAGCTTTCTTT. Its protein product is CASTWTGDTEAFF.

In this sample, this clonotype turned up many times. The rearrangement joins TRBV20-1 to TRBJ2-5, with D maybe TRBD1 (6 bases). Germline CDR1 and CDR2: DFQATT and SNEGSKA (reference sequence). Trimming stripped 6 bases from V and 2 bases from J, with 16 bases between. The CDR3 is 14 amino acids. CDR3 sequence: CSAQGQYVQETQYF. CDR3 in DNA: TGCAGTGCCCAAGGACAGTACGTACAAGAGACCCAGTACTTC.

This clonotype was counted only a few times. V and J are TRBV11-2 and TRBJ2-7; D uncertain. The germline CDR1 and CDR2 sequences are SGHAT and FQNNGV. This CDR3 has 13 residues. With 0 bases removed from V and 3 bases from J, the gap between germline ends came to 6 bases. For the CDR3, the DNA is TGTGCCAGCAGCTTAGATAGGCGCTACGAGCAGTACTTC. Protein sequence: CASSLDRRYEQYF.

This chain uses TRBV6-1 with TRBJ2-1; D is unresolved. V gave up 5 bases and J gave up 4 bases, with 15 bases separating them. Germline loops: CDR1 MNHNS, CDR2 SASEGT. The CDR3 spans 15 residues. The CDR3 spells CASSPTHLRYNEQFF. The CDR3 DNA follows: TGTGCCAGCAGTCCCACACACCTGAGGTACAATGAGCAGTTCTTC.

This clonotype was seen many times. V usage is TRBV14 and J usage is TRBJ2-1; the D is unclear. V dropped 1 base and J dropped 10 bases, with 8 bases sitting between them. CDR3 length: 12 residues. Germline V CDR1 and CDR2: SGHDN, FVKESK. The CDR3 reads CASSQVAGEQFF. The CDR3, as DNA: TGTGCCAGCAGCCAAGTGGCTGGGGAGCAGTTCTTC.

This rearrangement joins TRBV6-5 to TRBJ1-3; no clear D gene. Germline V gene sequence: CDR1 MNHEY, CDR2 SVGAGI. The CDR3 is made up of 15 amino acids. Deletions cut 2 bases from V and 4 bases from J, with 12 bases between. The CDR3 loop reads CASSYGGRVGNTIYF. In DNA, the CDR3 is TGTGCCAGCAGTTACGGTGGCCGCGTGGGAAACACCATATATTTT.

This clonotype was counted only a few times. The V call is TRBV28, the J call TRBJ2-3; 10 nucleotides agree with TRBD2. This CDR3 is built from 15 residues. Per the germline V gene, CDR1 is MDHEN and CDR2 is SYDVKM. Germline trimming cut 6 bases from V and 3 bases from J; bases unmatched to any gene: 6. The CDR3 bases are TGTGCCAGCAGATCTAGCGGGGGATGGACAGATACGCAGTATTTT. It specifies CASRSSGGWTDTQYF.

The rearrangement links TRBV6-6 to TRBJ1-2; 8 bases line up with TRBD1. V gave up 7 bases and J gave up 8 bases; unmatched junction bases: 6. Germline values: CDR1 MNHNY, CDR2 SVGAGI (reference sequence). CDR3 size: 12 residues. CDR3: CASNQQGGGYTF. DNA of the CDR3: TGTGCCAGCAATCAACAGGGGGGAGGCTACACCTTC.

For the CDR3, the DNA is TGTGCCAGCAGTCCATTCACGCACGGGGGGCCTAGCTCCTACGAGCAGTACTTC. This encodes CASSPFTHGGPSSYEQYF. The chain recombines TRBV6-6 with TRBJ2-7, with D possibly matching TRBD2 (7 bases). Trimming removed 5 bases from V and 0 bases from J, with 23 bases in between. The germline V gene encodes CDR1 MNHNY and CDR2 SVGAGI (reference sequence). The CDR3 has 18 amino acids.

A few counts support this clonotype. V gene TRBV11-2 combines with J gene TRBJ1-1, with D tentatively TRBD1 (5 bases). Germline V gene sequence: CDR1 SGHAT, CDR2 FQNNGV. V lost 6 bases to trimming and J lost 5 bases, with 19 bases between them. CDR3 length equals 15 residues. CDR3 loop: CASRSSPRVRTEAFF. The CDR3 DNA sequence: TGTGCCAGCAGATCATCCCCCAGGGTTCGGACTGAAGCTTTCTTT.

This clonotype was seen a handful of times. CDR3 protein: CASSLWTGNYEQYF. CDR3 DNA sequence: TGTGCCAGCAGCTTGTGGACAGGGAACTACGAGCAGTACTTC. The J gene is TRBJ2-7, the V gene TRBV5-5; 8 bases are a match to TRBD1. Germline V gene sequence: CDR1 SGHKS, CDR2 YYEKEE (reference sequence). This CDR3 has 14 residues. Trimming took 1 base from V and 3 from J; bases not matched to a gene: 3.

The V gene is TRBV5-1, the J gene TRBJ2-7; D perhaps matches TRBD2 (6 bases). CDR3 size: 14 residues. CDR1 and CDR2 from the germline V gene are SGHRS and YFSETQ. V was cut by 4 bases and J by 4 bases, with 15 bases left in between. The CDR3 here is CASSLPGTDYEQYF. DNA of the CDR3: TGCGCCAGCAGCCTTCCCGGGACTGATTACGAGCAGTACTTC.

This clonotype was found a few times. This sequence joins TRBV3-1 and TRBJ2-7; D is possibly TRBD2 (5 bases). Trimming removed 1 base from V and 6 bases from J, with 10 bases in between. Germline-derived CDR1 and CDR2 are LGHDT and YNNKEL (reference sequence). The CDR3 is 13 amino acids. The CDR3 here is CASSQAGSREQYF. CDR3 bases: TGTGCCAGCAGCCAAGCGGGGTCTCGCGAGCAGTACTTC.

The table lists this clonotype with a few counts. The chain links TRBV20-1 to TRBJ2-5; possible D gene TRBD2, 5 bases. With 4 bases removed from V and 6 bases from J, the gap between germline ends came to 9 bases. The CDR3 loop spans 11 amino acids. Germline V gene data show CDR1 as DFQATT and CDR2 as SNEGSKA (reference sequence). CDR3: CSAIQRKTQYF. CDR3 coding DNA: TGCAGTGCTATACAGCGGAAGACCCAGTACTTC.

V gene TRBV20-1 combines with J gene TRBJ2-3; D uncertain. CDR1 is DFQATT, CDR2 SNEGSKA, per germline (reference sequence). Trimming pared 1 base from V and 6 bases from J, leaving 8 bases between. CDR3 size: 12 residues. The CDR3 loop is CSARVERDTQYF. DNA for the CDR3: TGCAGTGCTAGAGTCGAGAGGGATACGCAGTATTTT.

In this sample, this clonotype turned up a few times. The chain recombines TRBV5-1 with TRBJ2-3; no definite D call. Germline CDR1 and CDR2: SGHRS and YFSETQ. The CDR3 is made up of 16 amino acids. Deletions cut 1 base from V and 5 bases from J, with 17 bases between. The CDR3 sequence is CASSLKRPFTQDTQYF. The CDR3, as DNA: TGCGCCAGCAGCTTGAAACGCCCATTCACTCAAGATACGCAGTATTTT.

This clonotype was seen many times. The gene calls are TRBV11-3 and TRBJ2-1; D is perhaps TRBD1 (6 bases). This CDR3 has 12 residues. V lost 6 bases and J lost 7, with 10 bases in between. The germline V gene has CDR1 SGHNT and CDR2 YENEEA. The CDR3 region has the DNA TGTGCCAGCAGACCGACAGGTAATGAGCAGTTCTTC. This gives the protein CASRPTGNEQFF.

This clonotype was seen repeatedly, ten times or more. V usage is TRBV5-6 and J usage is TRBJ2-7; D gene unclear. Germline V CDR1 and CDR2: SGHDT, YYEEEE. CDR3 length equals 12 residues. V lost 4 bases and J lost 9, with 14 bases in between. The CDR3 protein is CASSGRMDVQYF. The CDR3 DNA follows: TGTGCCAGCAGCGGACGGATGGATGTGCAGTACTTC. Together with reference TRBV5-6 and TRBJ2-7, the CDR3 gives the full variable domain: DAGVTQSPTHLIKTRGQQVTLRCSPKSGHDTVSWYQQALGQGPQFIFQYYEEEERQRGNFPDRFSGHQFPNYSSELNVNALLLGDSALYLCASSGRMDVQYFGPGTRLTVT.